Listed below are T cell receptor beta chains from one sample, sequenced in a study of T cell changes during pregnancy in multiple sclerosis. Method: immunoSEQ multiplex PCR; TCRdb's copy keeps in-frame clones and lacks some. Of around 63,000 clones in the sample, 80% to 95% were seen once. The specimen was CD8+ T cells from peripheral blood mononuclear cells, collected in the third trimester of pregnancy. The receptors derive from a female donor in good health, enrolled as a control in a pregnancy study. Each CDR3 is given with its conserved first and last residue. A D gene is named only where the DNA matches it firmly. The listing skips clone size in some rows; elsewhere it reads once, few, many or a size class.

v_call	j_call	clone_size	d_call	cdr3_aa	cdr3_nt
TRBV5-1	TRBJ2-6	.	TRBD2	CASSPGTSGVGLGANVLTF	TGCGCCAGCAGCCCCGGGACTAGCGGGGTAGGTTTGGGGGCCAACGTCCTGACTTTC
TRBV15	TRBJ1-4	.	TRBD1	CATSNRQGANEKLFF	TGTGCCACCAGCAATAGACAGGGGGCTAATGAAAAACTGTTTTTT
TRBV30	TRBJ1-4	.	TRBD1	CAWTSGTATNEKLFF	TGTGCCTGGACCTCCGGGACAGCAACTAATGAAAAACTGTTTTTT
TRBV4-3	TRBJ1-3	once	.	CASSQVKGEGNTIYF	TGCGCCAGCAGCCAAGTGAAGGGAGAGGGAAACACCATATATTTT
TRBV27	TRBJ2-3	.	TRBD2	CASRGLAPPDTQYF	TGTGCCAGCAGGGGACTAGCTCCCCCAGATACGCAGTATTTT
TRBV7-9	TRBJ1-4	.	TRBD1	CASSPTGENKLFF	TGTGCCAGCAGTCCGACAGGGGAAAATAAACTGTTTTTT
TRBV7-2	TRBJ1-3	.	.	CASSPQGAGNTIYF	TGTGCCAGCAGCCCTCAGGGTGCGGGAAACACCATATATTTT
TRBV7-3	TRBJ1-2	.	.	CASSEGDLTIGYTF	TGTGCCAGCAGCGAGGGGGATCTAACTATCGGCTACACCTTC
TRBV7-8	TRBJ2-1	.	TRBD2	CASSLVGGGNEQFF	TGTGCCAGCAGCTTGGTTGGCGGGGGCAATGAGCAGTTCTTC
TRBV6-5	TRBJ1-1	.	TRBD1	CASSYTRTGKTEAFF	TGTGCCAGCAGTTACACAAGGACAGGGAAGACTGAAGCTTTCTTT
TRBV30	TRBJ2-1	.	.	CAWSPGVSEQFF	TGTGCCTGGAGTCCAGGGGTTTCCGAGCAGTTCTTC
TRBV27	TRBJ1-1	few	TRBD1	CASSSGGTEAFF	TGTGCCAGCAGTTCAGGGGGCACTGAAGCTTTCTTT
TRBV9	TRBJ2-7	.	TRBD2	CASSSGGGVNSYEQYF	TGTGCCAGCAGCTCGGGGGGAGGGGTGAACTCCTACGAGCAGTACTTC
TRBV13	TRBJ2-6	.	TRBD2	CASSLAGGANVLTF	TGTGCCAGCAGCCTAGCGGGTGGGGCCAACGTCCTGACTTTC
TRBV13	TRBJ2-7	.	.	CASSFTASRLYEQYF	TGTGCCAGCAGCTTTACCGCGTCCCGACTTTACGAGCAGTACTTC
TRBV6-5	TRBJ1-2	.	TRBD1	CASRGGQGTGYTF	TGTGCCAGCAGGGGAGGACAGGGGACGGGCTACACCTTC
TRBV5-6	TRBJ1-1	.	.	CASSPGAMNTEAFF	TGTGCCAGCAGCCCAGGGGCGATGAACACTGAAGCTTTCTTT
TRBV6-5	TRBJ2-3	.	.	CASSYFRADTQYF	TGTGCCAGCAGTTACTTCAGGGCAGATACGCAGTATTTT
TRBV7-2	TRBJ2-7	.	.	CASSQGSGTVYYEQYF	TGTGCCAGCAGCCAAGGGTCCGGGACTGTTTATTACGAGCAGTACTTC
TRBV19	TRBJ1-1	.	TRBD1	CASSIRDRGTEAFF	TGTGCCAGTAGTATCCGGGACAGGGGAACTGAAGCTTTCTTT
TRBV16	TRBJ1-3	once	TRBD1	CASSRTGTGAGNTIYF	TGTGCCAGCAGCCGAACCGGGACAGGGGCTGGAAACACCATATATTTT
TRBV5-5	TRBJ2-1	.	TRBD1	CASSPTRQGLYNEQFF	TGTGCCAGCAGCCCCACCAGACAGGGCCTTTACAATGAGCAGTTCTTC
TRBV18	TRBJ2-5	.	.	CASSPPDSTQETQYF	TGTGCCAGCTCACCACCGGACAGTACGCAAGAGACCCAGTACTTC
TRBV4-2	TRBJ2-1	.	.	CASSQGEIRGGRDEQFF	TGTGCCAGCAGCCAAGGGGAGATTCGAGGGGGTAGGGATGAGCAGTTCTTC
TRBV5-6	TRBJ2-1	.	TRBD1	CASSPAGQGYNEQFF	TGTGCCAGCAGCCCAGCGGGACAGGGTTACAATGAGCAGTTCTTC
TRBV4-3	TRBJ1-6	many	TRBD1	CASSQEWGTGGSPLHF	TGCGCCAGCAGCCAAGAATGGGGGACAGGCGGTTCACCCCTCCACTTT
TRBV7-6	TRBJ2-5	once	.	CASSRSRLAQETQYF	TGTGCCAGCAGCCGCTCCCGACTTGCTCAAGAGACCCAGTACTTC
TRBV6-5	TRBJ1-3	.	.	CASSYSRVGNTIYF	TGTGCCAGCAGTTATTCACGGGTTGGAAACACCATATATTTT
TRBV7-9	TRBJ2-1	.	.	CASSLETGHYNEQFF	TGTGCCAGCAGCTTAGAGACAGGACACTACAATGAGCAGTTCTTC
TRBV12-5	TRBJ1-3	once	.	CASGIRRGAEGNTIYF	TGTGCTAGTGGTATCAGGCGGGGGGCTGAAGGAAACACCATATATTTT
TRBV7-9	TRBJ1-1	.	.	CASAPRDWDTEAFF	TGTGCCAGCGCCCCGAGGGACTGGGACACTGAAGCTTTCTTT
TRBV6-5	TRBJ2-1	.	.	CASTRAGPSYNEQFF	TGTGCCAGCACAAGGGCGGGCCCCTCCTACAATGAGCAGTTCTTC
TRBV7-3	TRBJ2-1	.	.	CASSLLGRSSYNEQFF	TGTGCCAGCAGCTTACTCGGTAGGAGCTCCTACAATGAGCAGTTCTTC
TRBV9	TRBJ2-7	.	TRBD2	CASSVGGAPGGEQYF	TGTGCCAGCAGCGTAGGAGGGGCCCCGGGAGGCGAGCAGTACTTC
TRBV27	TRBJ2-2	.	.	CASSLALEATGELFF	TGTGCCAGCAGTCTAGCCTTGGAGGCTACCGGGGAGCTGTTTTTT
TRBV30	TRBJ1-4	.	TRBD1	CAWSAFGGQVWFF	TGTGCCTGGAGTGCCTTCGGGGGACAGGTTTGGTTTTTT
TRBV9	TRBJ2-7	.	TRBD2	CASSRSSGPSYEQYF	TGTGCCAGCAGCCGATCTAGCGGACCCTCCTACGAGCAGTACTTC
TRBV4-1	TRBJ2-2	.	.	CASSQDFKRWADLTGELFF	TGCGCCAGCAGCCAAGATTTTAAACGCTGGGCAGATTTGACCGGGGAGCTGTTTTTT
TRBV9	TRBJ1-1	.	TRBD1	CASSAHRDSTIQSTEAFF	TGTGCCAGCAGCGCACACCGGGACAGCACCATTCAGAGCACTGAAGCTTTCTTT
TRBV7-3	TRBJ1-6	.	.	CASSLGARSPLHF	TGTGCCAGCAGCTTAGGCGCTAGGTCACCCCTCCACTTT
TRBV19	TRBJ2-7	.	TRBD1	CASSMGQGASYEQYF	TGTGCCAGTAGTATGGGACAGGGGGCTTCGTACGAGCAGTACTTC
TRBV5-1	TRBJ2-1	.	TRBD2	CASSTTTSGGSSYNEQFF	TGCGCCAGCAGCACGACGACTAGCGGGGGGAGCTCCTACAATGAGCAGTTCTTC
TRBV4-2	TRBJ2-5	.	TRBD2	CASSQGGGQETQYF	TGTGCCAGCAGCCAAGGGGGGGGCCAAGAGACCCAGTACTTC
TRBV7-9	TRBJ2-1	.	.	CASSSTDISYNEQFF	TGTGCCAGCAGCTCGACAGATATTTCCTACAATGAGCAGTTCTTC
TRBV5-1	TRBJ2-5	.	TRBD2	CASSNPGGGAYETQYF	TGCGCCAGCAGCAATCCGGGCGGGGGGGCTTATGAGACCCAGTACTTC
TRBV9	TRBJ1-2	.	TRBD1	CASSRGTGVDGYTF	TGTGCCAGCAGTCGCGGAACAGGGGTAGACGGCTACACCTTC
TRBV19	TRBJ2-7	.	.	CASSSRDTHYEQYF	TGTGCCAGTAGTTCCCGGGACACCCACTACGAGCAGTACTTC
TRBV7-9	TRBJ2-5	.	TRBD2	CAFSSGGQETQYF	TGTGCCTTTTCTAGCGGGGGCCAAGAGACCCAGTACTTC
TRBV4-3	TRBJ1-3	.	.	CASSQDLQGTGNTIYF	TGCGCCAGCAGCCAGGACTTACAGGGAACTGGAAACACCATATATTTT
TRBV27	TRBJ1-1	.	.	CASRTGTLRGAFF	TGTGCCAGCAGAACCGGGACACTTCGTGGAGCTTTCTTT
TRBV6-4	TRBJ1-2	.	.	CASSDSPGDGYTF	TGTGCCAGCAGTGACTCGCCAGGGGATGGCTACACCTTC
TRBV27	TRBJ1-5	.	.	CASSLRHPYQPQHF	TGTGCCAGCAGTTTGAGACACCCGTATCAGCCCCAGCATTTT
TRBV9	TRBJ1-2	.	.	CASSPKDTGINYGYTF	TGTGCCAGCAGCCCCAAGGATACAGGCATCAACTATGGCTACACCTTC
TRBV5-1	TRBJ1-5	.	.	CASSFGSGSNQPQHF	TGCGCCAGCAGCTTCGGCAGCGGAAGCAATCAGCCCCAGCATTTT
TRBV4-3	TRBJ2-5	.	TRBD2	CASSQDWTSGAFLETQYF	TGCGCCAGCAGCCAAGATTGGACTAGCGGGGCCTTCTTGGAGACCCAGTACTTC
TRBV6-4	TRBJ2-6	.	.	CASSDGSSGANVLTF	TGTGCCAGCAGTGACGGCAGCTCTGGGGCCAACGTCCTGACTTTC
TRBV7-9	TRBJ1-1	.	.	CASSPTGGAEAFF	TGTGCCAGCAGCCCCACGGGGGGGGCTGAAGCTTTCTTT